A selection of T cell receptor beta chains follows, all from one sample in a study of blood T cells in healthy people across ages. In TCRdb, the 5' RACE reads were re-called with MiXCR into one record per CDR3 protein. The data hold approximately 780,000 distinct CDR3 sequences, with roughly 26% observed a single time. This same sample was also taken into another study, of T cells of mothers and their children.

Sequencing used blood. The receptors were gathered from a boy aged 5-17 years in good health. Each CDR3 is given with its conserved first and last residue. The D gene is left open where the match is weak. The size field is filled for only some rows; it gives once, few, many or a size class.

d_call	v_call	j_call	clone_size	cdr3_aa	cdr3_nt
TRBD2	TRBV2	TRBJ2-5	many	CASSGLAGHQETQYF	TGTGCCAGCAGCGGACTAGCGGGGCACCAAGAGACCCAGTACTTC
NA	TRBV10-3	TRBJ1-6	few	CAISVTRDPGSNSPLHF	TGTGCCATCAGTGTCACCCGGGACCCAGGGAGTAATTCACCCCTCCACTTT
TRBD1	TRBV7-9	TRBJ1-1	few	CASSLDRGAFF	TGTGCCAGCAGCCTCGACAGGGGGGCTTTCTTT
TRBD1	TRBV29-1	TRBJ1-2	NA	CSVEAWTGDGYTF	TGCAGCGTTGAAGCTTGGACAGGGGACGGCTACACCTTC
NA	TRBV4-1	TRBJ1-1	NA	CASSQESVWGTEAFF	TGCGCCAGCAGCCAAGAATCCGTATGGGGCACTGAAGCTTTCTTT
TRBD2	TRBV6-5	TRBJ2-1	few	CASSYSASGGGEQFF	TGTGCCAGCAGTTACTCGGCTAGCGGGGGAGGTGAGCAGTTCTTC
TRBD1	TRBV29-1	TRBJ1-2	NA	CSEMTGLGYTF	TGCAGCGAGATGACAGGGCTTGGCTACACCTTC
NA	TRBV9	TRBJ1-3	few	CASSVVLQGSNLIGNTIYF	TGTGCCAGCAGCGTAGTCCTACAGGGATCAAACCTCATTGGAAACACCATATATTTT
NA	TRBV2	TRBJ2-3	NA	CASGAAALTDTQYF	TGTGCCAGCGGGGCAGCGGCCCTCACAGATACGCAGTATTTT
NA	TRBV14	TRBJ1-2	NA	CASSQVGSYTF	TGTGCCAGCAGTCAAGTAGGCAGCTACACCTTC
TRBD2	TRBV5-1	TRBJ2-5	NA	CASSLGSGQEETQYF	TGCGCCAGCAGCTTGGGTAGCGGGCAGGAAGAGACCCAGTACTTC
NA	TRBV30	TRBJ2-7	few	CASRAGGAEQYF	TGTGCCTCTAGGGCAGGGGGGGCCGAGCAGTACTTC
NA	TRBV5-1	TRBJ1-1	NA	CASSLEGRSSEAFF	TGCGCCAGCAGCTTGGAGGGCCGCTCTTCTGAAGCTTTCTTT
NA	TRBV6-5	TRBJ1-2	NA	CASSYSGVANYGYTF	TGTGCCAGCAGTTACTCAGGGGTGGCGAACTATGGCTACACCTTC
NA	TRBV6-5	TRBJ1-2	few	CASSPGRGYTF	TGTGCCAGCAGTCCGGGTCGAGGGTACACCTTC
TRBD1	TRBV28	TRBJ1-2	few	CASSTSGTGVYGYTF	TGTGCCAGCAGTACCTCCGGGACAGGGGTCTATGGCTACACCTTC
TRBD1	TRBV11-2	TRBJ2-7	NA	CASSFGQGASIGSYEQYF	TGTGCCAGCAGCTTCGGACAGGGGGCTTCCATCGGGTCCTACGAGCAGTACTTC
NA	TRBV4-2	TRBJ1-4	few	CASSQEGYRAREYEKLFF	TGTGCCAGCAGCCAAGAAGGTTACAGGGCCAGGGAGTATGAAAAACTGTTTTTT
TRBD1	TRBV5-1	TRBJ1-2	NA	CASSGTGGLNYGYTF	TGCGCCAGCAGCGGTACAGGGGGCCTGAACTATGGCTACACCTTC
NA	TRBV28	TRBJ1-5	few	CASSRRELSQPQHF	TGTGCCAGCAGTCGGAGGGAGTTGAGTCAGCCCCAGCATTTT
TRBD1	TRBV28	TRBJ1-2	NA	CASSLTQGAGGYTF	TGTGCCAGCAGTTTAACCCAGGGGGCAGGTGGCTACACCTTC
NA	TRBV4-2	TRBJ1-4	many	CASSHEWTAGNEKLFF	TGTGCCAGCAGCCATGAATGGACAGCTGGGAATGAAAAACTGTTTTTT